Sequencing of this T cell receptor (beta chain) was carried out in a study of cytomegalovirus exposure and HLA in healthy donors. Overall study: Among the 300 to 500 donors who were genotyped, about 80% fell in the genetic ancestry cluster that is associated with self-reported Caucasian donors. Study observations and caveats: In a later analysis, TCR beta V- and J-gene trimming showed a link to a missense DCLRE1C variant. Exclusion applied to some V segments, including TRBV6-2 and TRBV6-3, as they were indistinguishable. In a later analysis, HLA-C alleles had the fewest associated TCRs, DRB1 alleles the most.

Germline CDR1 and CDR2: LGHNA and YNFKEQ. The V end lost 4 bases, the J end lost 4 bases, and 25 bases lay between the germline ends. The CDR3 is made up of 18 amino acids. In the case of this clone: Its antigen is not identified.

60 Vbeta and 13 Jbeta primers were used in PCR. The assay was immunoSEQ multiplex PCR, and TCRdb's table has in-frame clones only and misses some. The table lists about 130,000 clones, over 60% of them singletons. This clonotype was obtained from a man aged 25-40 years in good health and CMV-seronegative. Sequencing was done on a sample of PBMCs. The genes are TRBV4-2 and TRBJ1-1, with D unclear. CDR3 bases: TGTGCCAGCAGCCTCCGAAGAGGGTATGCACGGGGATTCACTGAAGCTTTCTTT. It codes for CASSLRRGYARGFTEAFF.